These 22 T cell receptor beta chains were all obtained from the same sample, sequenced in a study of shared clonotypes between healthy human individuals. Some clones are missing from TCRdb's copy, which holds only in-frame ones; the method was immunoSEQ multiplex PCR. The sample consists of 1,500,000 or so clones, roughly 96% of them appearing once. Sequencing was performed on naive CD4+ T cells sorted from blood. Subset in this sample: CD45RA+ positively selected. These receptor sequences come from a man aged 30 to 39 in good health.

The J gene is TRBJ1-4, the V gene TRBV28; D gene ambiguous. CDR1 is MDHEN and CDR2 is SYDVKM in the germline V gene. The CDR3 spans 14 residues. Trimming took 5 bases from V and 7 from J, leaving 14 bases between them. DNA for the CDR3: TGTGCCAGCAGTACACCGGAGGGAGGTGAAAAACTGTTTTTT. Translation gives CASSTPEGGEKLFF.

This rearrangement joins TRBV28 to TRBJ2-2, with TRBD1 matching over 7 bases. This CDR3 comprises 12 residues. V was clipped by 1 base and J by 12 bases; unmatched bases: 2. Per the germline V gene, CDR1 is MDHEN and CDR2 is SYDVKM. The CDR3 is CASSLLTGKLFF. The CDR3 coding sequence is TGTGCCAGCAGTTTATTGACAGGGAAGCTGTTTTTT.

J is TRBJ2-2 and V is TRBV10-3; 13 bases line up with TRBD2. There are 15 residues in the CDR3. With 5 bases clipped from V and 7 bases from J, the junction kept 4 bases outside the gene matches. CDR1 is ENHRY, CDR2 SYGVKD, per germline. The CDR3 sequence: CAISQGLAGIGELFF. The CDR3 DNA follows: TGTGCCATCAGTCAGGGACTAGCGGGAATCGGGGAGCTGTTTTTT.

J is TRBJ1-2 and V is TRBV2, with D unclear. With 5 bases removed from V and 4 bases from J, the gap between germline ends came to 14 bases. Germline V lookup: CDR1 SNHLY, CDR2 FYNNEI. The CDR3 has 14 residues. The CDR3 loop is CASSPIGRGYGYTF. CDR3 sequence (DNA): TGTGCCAGCAGTCCTATTGGGAGAGGCTATGGCTACACCTTC.

The chain links TRBV5-5 to TRBJ2-2; perhaps TRBD1 as D (5 bases). This CDR3 contains 16 residues. V was pared by 1 base and J by 5 bases, with 15 bases between. Germline CDR1 SGHKS, CDR2 YYEKEE (reference sequence). CDR3 sequence reads: CASSLLAGRATGELFF. CDR3 bases: TGTGCCAGCAGCTTGCTCGCAGGCAGGGCGACCGGGGAGCTGTTTTTT.

V usage is TRBV28 and J usage is TRBJ2-1; the match to TRBD1 covers 8 bases. The trim removed 6 bases at V and 3 bases at J, leaving 16 bases unmatched. Germline CDR1 and CDR2: MDHEN and SYDVKM. This CDR3 is built from 18 residues. The CDR3 reads CASRLGRTGIKGYNEQFF. CDR3 sequence (DNA): TGTGCCAGCAGGCTTGGCCGGACAGGGATCAAAGGCTACAATGAGCAGTTCTTC.

The chain employs TRBV5-1 and TRBJ2-3; weak D call: TRBD2 (6 bases). The CDR3 is made up of 15 amino acids. Germline assignment: CDR1 SGHRS and CDR2 YFSETQ. V was trimmed by 4 bases and J by 2 bases, leaving 14 bases between them. In DNA form, the CDR3 reads TGCGCCAGCAGCCCTCGGGACTCCTCCACAGATACGCAGTATTTT. Its translation: CASSPRDSSTDTQYF.

The gene calls are TRBV5-1 and TRBJ2-3; D possibly corresponds to TRBD1 (6 bases). The CDR3 totals 16 residues. In germline, CDR1 is SGHRS, CDR2 YFSETQ. Trimming shortened V by 4 bases and J by 0 bases, and 15 bases separated the two germline ends. Here the CDR3 reads CASSGQTGPSTDTQYF. In nucleotides, the CDR3 is TGCGCCAGCAGCGGGCAGACAGGCCCTAGCACAGATACGCAGTATTTT.

The chain links TRBV28 to TRBJ1-2; tentatively, D is TRBD1 (5 bases). Trimming shortened V by 6 bases and J by 4 bases, and 12 bases separated the two germline ends. CDR1 is MDHEN, CDR2 SYDVKM, per germline. The CDR3 contains 13 residues. The CDR3: CASSRWDAYGYTF. The CDR3 DNA reads as TGTGCCAGCAGCCGGTGGGACGCCTATGGCTACACCTTC.

This chain uses TRBV15 with TRBJ2-5; unclear D gene. The CDR3 is 15 residues long. Per germline, CDR1 LNHNV and CDR2 YYDKDF (reference sequence). Trimming shortened V by 0 bases and J by 2 bases, and 10 bases separated the two germline ends. In DNA form, the CDR3 reads TGTGCCACCAGCAGAGATCCCCCGCCACAAGAGACCCAGTACTTC. Protein product: CATSRDPPPQETQYF. Supplemented by reference TRBV15 and TRBJ2-5, the full variable domain reads DAMVIQNPRYQVTQFGKPVTLSCSQTLNHNVMYWYQQKSSQAPKLLFHYYDKDFNNEADTPDNFQSRRPNTSFCFLDIRSPGLGDTAMYLCATSRDPPPQETQYFGPGTRLLVL.

The chain couples TRBV5-6 to TRBJ2-7; the match to TRBD2 covers 9 bases. CDR1 and CDR2 (germline): SGHDT, YYEEEE. J lost 2 bases, V lost 1 base, and 4 bases had no gene match. This CDR3 has 15 amino acids. CDR3 DNA sequence: TGTGCCAGCAGCTTGAGGGCTAGCGGGACCTACGAGCAGTACTTC. Encoded protein: CASSLRASGTYEQYF.

The V and J genes are TRBV27 and TRBJ2-7, with D perhaps TRBD2 (6 bases). The CDR3 contains 15 residues. V was pared by 5 bases and J by 2 bases, with 16 bases between. Per germline, CDR1 MNHEY and CDR2 SMNVEV (reference sequence). This chain's CDR3 is CASSPVGRTTYEQYF. The CDR3 nucleotides are TGTGCCAGCAGTCCCGTGGGGAGGACCACCTACGAGCAGTACTTC.

With regard to this clone: Other nucleotide sequences in the sample specify the same CDR3. The chain carries TRBV28 and TRBJ2-5, with D perhaps given as TRBD1 or TRBD2 (6 bases each). Germline values: CDR1 MDHEN, CDR2 SYDVKM. The CDR3 contains 13 residues. The V gene lost 3 bases and the J gene lost 5 bases, with 10 bases spanning the gap. The CDR3 is CASSFTGRETQYF. CDR3 in DNA: TGTGCCAGCAGTTTCACAGGGAGGGAGACCCAGTACTTC. The complete variable domain, with remaining parts taken from reference TRBV28 and TRBJ2-5, reads DVKVTQSSRYLVKRTGEKVFLECVQDMDHENMFWYRQDPGLGLRLIYFSYDVKMKEKGDIPEGYSVSREKKERFSLILESASTNQTSMYLCASSFTGRETQYFGPGTRLLVL.

The rearrangement uses TRBV7-8 and TRBJ2-3; 9 bases fit TRBD2. Germline values: CDR1 SGHVS, CDR2 FQNEAQ. This CDR3 has 15 residues. The V segment lost 3 bases and the J segment 4 bases; nucleotides outside the gene matches: 5. The CDR3 spells CASSLARTSADTQYF. The DNA of the CDR3 is TGTGCCAGCAGCTTGGCTAGGACTAGCGCAGATACGCAGTATTTT.

CDR3 DNA sequence: TGCGCCAGCAGTCCTAGGTCGAGAGACAATGAGCAGTTCTTC. It is translated as CASSPRSRDNEQFF. This rearrangement joins TRBV10-2 to TRBJ2-1; D is ambiguous. Trimming pared 5 bases from V and 5 bases from J, leaving 13 bases between. The germline V gene encodes CDR1 WSHSY and CDR2 SAAADI. The CDR3 sequence is 14 residues long.

The chain carries TRBV7-6 and TRBJ2-2; 12 bases match TRBD2. J lost 8 bases, V lost 1 base, and 11 bases had no gene match. The CDR3 spans 18 residues. The germline gives CDR1 SGHVS, CDR2 FNYEAQ. Here the CDR3 DNA reads TGTGCCAGCAGCTTAGTACTAGCGGGAGGCCCCTGGCGTGGGGAGCTGTTTTTT. Amino acid sequence: CASSLVLAGGPWRGELFF. Drawing the rest from reference TRBV7-6 and TRBJ2-2, the complete variable domain is GAGVSQSPRYKVTKRGQDVALRCDPISGHVSLYWYRQALGQGPEFLTYFNYEAQQDKSGLPNDRFSAERPEGSISTLTIQRTEQRDSAMYRCASSLVLAGGPWRGELFFGEGSRLTVL.

J is TRBJ1-4 and V is TRBV10-3; 10 bases map to TRBD1. CDR3 length: 14 residues. Trimming removed 4 bases from V and 9 bases from J; junction bases left unmatched: 5. Germline CDR1 reads ENHRY; CDR2 reads SYGVKD. The CDR3 DNA reads TGTGCCATCAGTGGCGGGACAGGGGCTCAAAAACTGTTTTTT. Translated, it gives CAISGGTGAQKLFF.

Worth noting for this clone: This sample includes further DNA sequences coding for the same CDR3. The chain is built from TRBV28 and TRBJ1-4; perhaps TRBD1 as D (6 bases). The CDR3 spans 12 residues. Deletions cut 6 bases from V and 5 bases from J, with 7 bases between. From germline, CDR1 is MDHEN and CDR2 SYDVKM. The CDR3 reads CASRRGNEKLFF. CDR3 DNA: TGTGCCAGCAGGAGGGGGAATGAAAAACTGTTTTTT.

This chain uses TRBV5-6 with TRBJ2-2, with a weak D call TRBD2 (7 bases). Trimming shortened V by 6 bases and J by 6 bases, and 21 bases separated the two germline ends. Germline V CDR1 and CDR2: SGHDT, YYEEEE. This CDR3 region has 16 residues. CDR3 coding DNA: TGTGCCAGCACCGCACTCCCGGGGGGCCTAGCCGGGGAGCTGTTTTTT. The encoded protein is CASTALPGGLAGELFF.

This chain joins TRBV18 and TRBJ2-3; 9 bases are shared with TRBD2. With 3 bases clipped from V and 4 bases from J, the junction kept 8 bases outside the gene matches. The CDR3 consists of 16 residues. Germline values: CDR1 KGHSH, CDR2 LQKENI. In DNA form, the CDR3 reads TGTGCCAGCTCACCTGTGGCGGGAGGGTCCGCAGATACGCAGTATTTT. It translates to CASSPVAGGSADTQYF. Complete variable domain (other parts from reference TRBV18 and TRBJ2-3): NAGVMQNPRHLVRRRGQEARLRCSPMKGHSHVYWYRQLPEEGLKFMVYLQKENIIDESGMPKERFSAEFPKEGPSILRIQQVVRGDSAAYFCASSPVAGGSADTQYFGPGTRLTVL.

V is TRBV11-3 and J is TRBJ2-5, with D perhaps TRBD2 (5 bases). Looked up from germline, CDR1 is SGHNT and CDR2 is YENEEA. V lost 6 bases, J lost 5 bases, and 19 bases lay in between. The CDR3 runs to 15 residues. In nucleotides, the CDR3 is TGTGCCAGCAGGGGGAGTAAGGGTGGGTTGGAGACCCAGTACTTC. Its translation: CASRGSKGGLETQYF. The full variable domain, its missing parts supplied by reference TRBV11-3 and TRBJ2-5, is EAGVVQSPRYKIIEKKQPVAFWCNPISGHNTLYWYLQNLGQGPELLIRYENEEAVDDSQLPKDRFSAERLKGVDSTLKIQPAELGDSAVYLCASRGSKGGLETQYFGPGTRLLVL.

The chain links TRBV7-4 to TRBJ2-7, with D possibly matching TRBD1 (6 bases). CDR1 SGHVT and CDR2 SQSDAQ come from the germline V gene. Between the trimmed V and J ends, which lost 1 base and 3 bases, there was a span of 7 bases. CDR3 length: 13 residues. CDR3 loop: CASSLGTVYEQYF. The CDR3 DNA reads TGTGCCAGCAGCTTAGGGACAGTCTACGAGCAGTACTTC.